This TCR beta chain emerged from a study of blood T cell repertoires in COVID-19. About the research overall: Some COVID-19 samples were acute and others convalescent; all came from the United States, Italy and Spain.

Resolution of symptoms, clearance, or two negative PCRs was present in recovered Cohort 3 donors. Profiling relied on immunoSEQ multiplex PCR, and the TCRdb table lists in-frame clones only, not all of them. The sample holds under 300,000 clones, 70% to 90% seen once. The CDR3 is 14 amino acids. Germline CDR1 is LNHDA and CDR2 is SQIVND (reference sequence). Trimming cost V 4 bases and J 2 bases; bases outside gene matches: 1. V gene TRBV19 combines with J gene TRBJ1-3; 8 positions match TRBD1. Sequencing used PBMCs or T cells enriched from blood (not recorded which). This sequence was found in a woman between 45 and 65 years old who had recovered from COVID-19. This chain's CDR3 is CASSTRGPGNTIYF. The CDR3 DNA sequence: TGTGCCAGTAGTACCAGGGGGCCTGGAAACACCATATATTTT.